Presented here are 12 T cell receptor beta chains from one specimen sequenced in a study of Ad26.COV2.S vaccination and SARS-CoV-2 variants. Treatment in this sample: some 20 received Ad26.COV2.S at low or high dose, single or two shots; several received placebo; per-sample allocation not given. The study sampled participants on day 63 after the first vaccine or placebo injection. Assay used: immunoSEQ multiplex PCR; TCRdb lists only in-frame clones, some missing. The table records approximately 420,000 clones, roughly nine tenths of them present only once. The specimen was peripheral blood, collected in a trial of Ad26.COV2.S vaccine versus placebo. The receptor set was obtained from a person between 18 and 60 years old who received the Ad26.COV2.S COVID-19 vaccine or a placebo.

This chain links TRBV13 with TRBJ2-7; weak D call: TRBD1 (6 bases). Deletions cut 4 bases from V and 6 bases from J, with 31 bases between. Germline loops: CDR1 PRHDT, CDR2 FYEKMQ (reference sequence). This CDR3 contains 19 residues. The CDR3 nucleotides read TGTGCCAGCAGCTCGATTCGGCAGAGCCAGGGGATAGACGGTAGCGAGCAGTACTTC. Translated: CASSSIRQSQGIDGSEQYF.

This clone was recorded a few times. CDR3 nucleotide sequence: TGTGCCAGCAGCTCCTCTGGCTCCTACGAGCAGTACTTC. Protein: CASSSSGSYEQYF. The chain combines TRBV3-1 (or the pseudogene TRBV3-2) with TRBJ2-7; D ambiguous. This CDR3 is built from 13 residues. V lost 5 bases and J lost 0, with 8 bases in between. Germline CDR1 is LGHDT and CDR2 is YNNKEL (reference sequence).

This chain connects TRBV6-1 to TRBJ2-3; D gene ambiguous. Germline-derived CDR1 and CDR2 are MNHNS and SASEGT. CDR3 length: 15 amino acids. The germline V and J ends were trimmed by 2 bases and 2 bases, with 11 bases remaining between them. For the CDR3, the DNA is TGTGCCAGCAGTGAATTATACTACGTCACAGATACGCAGTATTTT. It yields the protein CASSELYYVTDTQYF.

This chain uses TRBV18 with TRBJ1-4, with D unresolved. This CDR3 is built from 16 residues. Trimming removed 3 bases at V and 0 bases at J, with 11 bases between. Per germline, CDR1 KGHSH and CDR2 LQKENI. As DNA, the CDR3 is TGTGCCAGCTCACCGAAGGTGGAGGCAACTAATGAAAAACTGTTTTTT. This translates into CASSPKVEATNEKLFF.

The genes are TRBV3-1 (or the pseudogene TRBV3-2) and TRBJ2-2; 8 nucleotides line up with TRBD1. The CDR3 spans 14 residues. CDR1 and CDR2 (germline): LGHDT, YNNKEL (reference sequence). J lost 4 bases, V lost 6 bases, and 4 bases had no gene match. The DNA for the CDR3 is TGTGCCAGCAGTCGACAGGGGAGCACCGGGGAGCTGTTTTTT. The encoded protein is CASSRQGSTGELFF.

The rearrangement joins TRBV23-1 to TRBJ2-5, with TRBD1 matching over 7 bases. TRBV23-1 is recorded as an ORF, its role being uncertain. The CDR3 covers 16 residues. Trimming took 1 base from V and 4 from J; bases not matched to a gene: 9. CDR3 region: CASSQCRRGRVETQYF. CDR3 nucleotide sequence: TGCGCCAGCAGTCAATGTCGTAGGGGGCGCGTAGAGACCCAGTACTTC.

This chain's CDR3 is CASSRTSPSYEQYF. CDR3 coding DNA: TGTGCCAGTAGTAGAACTTCACCCTCCTACGAGCAGTACTTC. The V and J genes are TRBV19 and TRBJ2-7; no firm D call. The CDR3 totals 14 residues. Germline V gene lookup returns CDR1 LNHDA and CDR2 SQIVND (reference sequence). Trimming cost V 4 bases and J 0 bases, with 10 bases left between them.

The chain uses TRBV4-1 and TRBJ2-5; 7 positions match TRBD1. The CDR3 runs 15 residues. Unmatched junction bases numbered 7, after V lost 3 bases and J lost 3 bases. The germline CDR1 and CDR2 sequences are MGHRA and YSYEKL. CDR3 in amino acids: CASSHRDSWEETQYF. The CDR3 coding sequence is TGCGCCAGCAGCCATCGGGACAGCTGGGAAGAGACCCAGTACTTC.

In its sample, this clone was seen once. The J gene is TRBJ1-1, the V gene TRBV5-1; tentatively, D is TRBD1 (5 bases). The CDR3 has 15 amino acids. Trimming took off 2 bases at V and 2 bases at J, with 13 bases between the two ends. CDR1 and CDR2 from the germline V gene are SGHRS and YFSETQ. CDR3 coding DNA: TGCGCCAGCAGCTTCTCCGGACATCTAAACACTGAAGCTTTCTTT. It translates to CASSFSGHLNTEAFF.

The DNA for the CDR3 is TGCGCCAGCAGCCAAGGTACACTGCCCCAAGAGACCCAGTACTTC. It is translated as CASSQGTLPQETQYF. The chain employs TRBV4-3 and TRBJ2-5; D is unclear. Between the trimmed V and J ends, which lost 1 base and 1 base, there was a span of 10 bases. Germline V gives CDR1 LGHNA, CDR2 YSLEER. This CDR3 is built from 15 residues.

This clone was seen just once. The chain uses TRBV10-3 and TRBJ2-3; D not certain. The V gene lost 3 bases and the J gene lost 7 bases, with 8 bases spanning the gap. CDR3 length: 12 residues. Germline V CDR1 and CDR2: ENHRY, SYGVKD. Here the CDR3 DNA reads TGTGCCATCAGTGATAATGACAATACGCAGTATTTT. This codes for CAISDNDNTQYF.

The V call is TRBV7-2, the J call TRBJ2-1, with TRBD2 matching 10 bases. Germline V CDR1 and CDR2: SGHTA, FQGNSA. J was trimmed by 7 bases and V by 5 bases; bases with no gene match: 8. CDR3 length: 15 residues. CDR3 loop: CASSPPSGGRNEQFF. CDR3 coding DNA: TGTGCCAGCAGCCCCCCTAGCGGGGGCCGTAATGAGCAGTTCTTC.